The entry below gives a single T cell receptor (beta chain) sequence along with its context. This clone was counted a single time. Its antigen is unknown. No base quality information exists; no much larger clone differs at one position. The collaborating institutions used their own protocols to collect whole blood in K2EDTA tubes. Collaborator samples were shipped for TCRbeta analysis as frozen whole blood, isolated PBMCs, or DNA extracted from either sample type. The data are from a study of blood T cell repertoires in COVID-19 (dated by TCRdb to 2019 to 2021). Study-level background: Collaborator samples came from the United States, Italy and Spain and covered acute and convalescent phases of COVID-19. Subjects who had been exposed to COVID-19, were actively infected with it, or had recovered from it provided the deeply sampled blood TCRbeta repertoires that made up the dataset. The material from the prospective study consisted of cDNA or gDNA derived from T cells, B-cell-depleted T cells, or PBMCs. HLA class I and class II types, where available, came from metadata supplied by the sample provider rather than from assay-based typing. A freely available public database, intended as a resource for researchers studying the immune response to SARS-CoV-2, is where the repertoires were released. A de-identified subject ID, COVID-19 status, age in years and sex were almost always included in the sample metadata. Samples were obtained from the ongoing ImmuneRACE study (first 160 participants) and from some 1,300 subjects provided by 6 global collaborators. Overall results and qualifications from the work: Clinical and demographic metadata were provided uncurated, with the amount varying by source and participant.

TCRbeta CDR3 regions were amplified from genomic DNA by means of the immunoSEQ Assay, a bias-controlled multiplex PCR. The paper's data handling went like this. The number of nucleated cells in each sample was estimated from the amplification of reference gene primers within the assay. To quantify the absolute abundance of each unique TCRbeta CDR3 rearrangement, sequence reads were collapsed and filtered. For each sample, productive Simpson clonality was calculated by taking the square root of Simpson's diversity index across productive rearrangements. The table comes from immuneACCESS by way of TCRdb, which keeps in-frame sequences with V and J called. Part of the clones is missing from these tables; in studies checked, under half for an unresolved V gene and the rest for unknown reasons. V, J and clone size are those of that table, while D and trimming were read from the DNA. This sample has 85,000 to 90,000 clones in its table, and over 75% of those were observed once. The ten largest clonotypes hold 15% to 20% of the sample.

The CDR3 goes from the cysteine to the phenylalanine over 15 residues. Left in the record is the CDR3 DNA by itself, 45 bases read in frame from the first base. CDR1 and CDR2 are read off the germline V gene as MNHEY and SVGEGT. Trimming takes 5 bases from V and 4 bases from J, and the germline ends sit 15 bases apart. The sample taken for sequencing was peripheral blood. This clonotype originated in a woman aged 80 or over with active or convalescent COVID-19. Here the chain combines TRBV6-2 or TRBV6-3 and TRBJ2-1; a weak D assignment points to TRBD2 (6 bases agree). CDR3 loop: CASSLARREYNEQFF. The bases are TGTGCCAGCAGTCTCGCTAGGAGGGAGTACAATGAGCAGTTCTTC.